A single sample is the source of the 9 T cell receptor beta chains below, sequenced in a study of OX40 agonist ivuxolimab in advanced cancers. Assay used: immunoSEQ multiplex PCR; TCRdb lists only in-frame clones, some missing. The sample has more than 20,000 clones; 65% to 80% are singletons. This sample comprised CD4+ or CD8+ T cells sorted from blood, obtained in a trial of the OX40 agonist ivuxolimab. The receptors come from an adult with an advanced solid tumor such as melanoma, head and neck, liver or kidney cancer.

The J gene is TRBJ1-1, the V gene TRBV11-3; D might be TRBD1 (5 bases). Germline values: CDR1 SGHNT, CDR2 YENEEA. This CDR3 has 16 amino acids. The V and J ends lost 5 bases and 0 bases respectively, with 16 bases between them. The CDR3 nucleotides read TGTGCCAGCAGCCCCCGCCGAGGACAAATGAACACTGAAGCTTTCTTT. It codes for CASSPRRGQMNTEAFF. Full variable domain (remainder filled in from reference TRBV11-3 and TRBJ1-1): EAGVVQSPRYKIIEKKQPVAFWCNPISGHNTLYWYLQNLGQGPELLIRYENEEAVDDSQLPKDRFSAERLKGVDSTLKIQPAELGDSAVYLCASSPRRGQMNTEAFFGQGTRLTVV.

The rearrangement links TRBV6-5 to TRBJ1-2, with 7 bases matching TRBD1. There are 15 residues in the CDR3. Germline V gene lookup returns CDR1 MNHEY and CDR2 SVGAGI. Trimming removed 0 bases from V and 6 bases from J; junction bases left unmatched: 7. The DNA of the CDR3 is TGTGCCAGCAGTTACTCGACGACAGGGCAGAATGGCTACACCTTC. It translates to CASSYSTTGQNGYTF.

This chain connects TRBV12-5 to TRBJ1-6; no reliable D call. CDR3 size: 15 residues. Germline assignment: CDR1 LGHNT and CDR2 FRNRAP. Trimming shortened V by 5 bases and J by 8 bases, and 16 bases separated the two germline ends. DNA for the CDR3: TGTGCTAGTGGTACCCCGGGGAGTGCACATTCACCCCTCCACTTT. Its translation is CASGTPGSAHSPLHF.

The rearrangement links TRBV5-8 to TRBJ1-5; D is ambiguous. V shed 1 base and J shed 3 bases, with 11 bases lying between them. In germline, CDR1 is SGHTS, CDR2 YDEGEE. This CDR3 has 15 residues. As DNA, the CDR3 is TGTGCCAGCAGCTTGTTCATAAGAGCCAATCAGCCCCAGCATTTT. The encoded protein is CASSLFIRANQPQHF.

This clone turned up a few times. The chain uses TRBV11-1 and TRBJ2-7; 8 nucleotides align to TRBD2. Germline loops: CDR1 SGHAT, CDR2 FQDESV (reference sequence). The length of the CDR3 is 16 residues. The V gene end was trimmed by 8 bases and the J gene end by 0 bases; junction bases not matched to a gene: 12. The CDR3 region has the DNA TGTGCCAGCGCCGATTCCGGGGGGGGATCCTCCTACGAGCAGTACTTC. It yields the protein CASADSGGGSSYEQYF. The whole variable domain, remainder taken from reference TRBV11-1 and TRBJ2-7, is EAEVAQSPRYKITEKSQAVAFWCDPISGHATLYWYRQILGQGPELLVQFQDESVVDDSQLPKDRFSAERLKGVDSTLKIQPAELGDSAMYLCASADSGGGSSYEQYFGPGTRLTVT.

The DNA of the CDR3 is TGTGCCAGTAGATACAGGGATGGCTACACCTTC. Translating it yields CASRYRDGYTF. V usage is TRBV19 and J usage is TRBJ1-2; possibly TRBD1 for D (6 bases). CDR1 LNHDA and CDR2 SQIVND come from the germline V gene (reference sequence). CDR3 length: 11 residues. Trimming pared 6 bases from V and 6 bases from J, leaving 8 bases between. Together with reference TRBV19 and TRBJ1-2, the CDR3 gives the full variable domain: DGGITQSPKYLFRKEGQNVTLSCEQNLNHDAMYWYRQDPGQGLRLIYYSQIVNDFQKGDIAEGYSVSREKKESFPLTVTSAQKNPTAFYLCASRYRDGYTFGSGTRLTVV.

V gene TRBV7-2 combines with J gene TRBJ2-1; D possibly corresponds to TRBD2 (7 bases). CDR3 size: 16 residues. The V end lost 0 bases, the J end lost 7 bases, and 16 bases lay between the germline ends. In germline, CDR1 is SGHTA, CDR2 FQGNSA. The DNA of the CDR3 is TGTGCCAGCAGCTTAGCTTCGGGGGGCTCATGGAATGAGCAGTTCTTC. It encodes CASSLASGGSWNEQFF.

This rearrangement joins TRBV10-3 to TRBJ1-2; D remains ambiguous. CDR1 is ENHRY and CDR2 is SYGVKD in the germline V gene. The V gene lost 6 bases and the J gene lost 6 bases, with 20 bases spanning the gap. The length of the CDR3 is 15 residues. The CDR3 sequence: CAISDGWVAFNGYTF. The CDR3 region has the DNA TGTGCCATCAGCGACGGGTGGGTCGCCTTCAATGGCTACACCTTC.

The J gene is TRBJ2-2, the V gene TRBV5-6; D is perhaps TRBD1 or TRBD2 (5 bases each). V dropped 6 bases and J dropped 6 bases, with 15 bases sitting between them. Germline V gene data show CDR1 as SGHDT and CDR2 as YYEEEE. This CDR3 contains 14 residues. The CDR3 sequence is CASMGDLGAGELFF. The DNA of the CDR3 is TGTGCCAGCATGGGGGACCTGGGGGCCGGGGAGCTGTTTTTT.